This TCR beta chain was sequenced during a study of regulatory T cells in long-lasting Graves disease (dated by TCRdb to 2020 to 2022). Background on the whole study: Persistent Graves' disease was defined as persistently positive TSH receptor autoantibodies together with antithyroid drug treatment for over 5 years. This study used TCR sequencing and RNA sequencing of peripheral blood to compare persistent Graves' disease patients against newly diagnosed Graves' disease patients. The study was conducted in China and was registered as a clinical trial. Antithyroid drugs had been taken for approximately 10 years on average by persistent Graves' disease patients in the clinical cohort. TCR sequencing covered around 13 persistent and 20 newly diagnosed Graves' disease patients, around 33 samples in total. Overall study results and their limits: Peripheral blood alone was examined, since thyroid tissue, which constituted the primary lesion, could not be accessed. Persistent disease showed preferential use of TRBV28, TRBJ1-2 and TRBJ2-5, whereas newly diagnosed disease favored TRBV20-1 and TRBJ2-1. Only the TCR beta chain was sequenced and analyzed. Compared with newly diagnosed patients, patients with persistent Graves' disease had lower TCR Shannon entropy and fewer highly expanded clones, which suggests clonal expansion. A larger number of public clonotypes was shared among persistent patients (around 2,500) than among newly diagnosed patients (around 970). The small sample size was acknowledged by the authors as a limitation that may reduce accuracy.

The library was produced with multiplex PCR. TCRdb lists the instrument as Illumina HiSeq 4000. TCR beta libraries were built with iRepertoire HTBI primers and Arm-PCR amplification of CDR3 regions. Before sequencing, the PCR products underwent gel purification. From the authors' description of their analysis: Gene usage analysis of CDR3 amino acid clonotypes relied on the 60 or so TRBV and 13 to 15 TRBJ segments identified across samples. COPE and FqMerger were used to merge filtered high-quality paired reads into contigs. BLAST was used to align contigs to IMGT TRBV, TRBD and TRBJ reference genes, with CDR3 defined following IMGT. Highly expanded clones were defined as clonotypes with a frequency above 0.1%. Shannon entropy served as the measure of repertoire diversity, while the Gini coefficient captured V-J evenness. Clonotypes shared by more than one individual were considered public. TCRdb reran the public reads through fastp at Q25 and MiXCR, keeping productive beta chains. Each entry is one CDR3 protein sequence, shown with its most common DNA and genes. None of the V and J calls come from the authors' own analysis; TCRdb made them. This sample gives about 400,000 distinct CDR3 sequences in total; 20% to 25% of them show up just once. The ten biggest clones cover more than 20% of the sample.

Inclusive of the bounding cysteine and phenylalanine, the CDR3 is 12 residues long. The entry retains the CDR3 DNA only, 36 bases that are in frame from base 1. Looking up the germline V gene (reference sequence) yields CDR1 GTSNPN and CDR2 SVGIG. At the junction V is shortened by 5 bases and J by 2 bases; bases outside the gene matches: 2. In light of the paper, this sample's time point label describes: persistent/refractory GD, antithyroid drugs over 5 years with positive TRAb. For both TCR sequencing and RNA sequencing, RNA was extracted from PBMCs in TRIzol. Graves' disease was diagnosed according to American Thyroid Association guidelines. Patients for the study were recruited at an endocrinology department in Xi'an, China. From each patient, around 9 milliliters of peripheral blood was collected into an EDTA anticoagulant tube. Ficoll Paque Plus density gradient separation was used to isolate PBMCs, and no further T cell sorting was done. An Agilent 2100 Bioanalyzer and agarose gel were used to check RNA quality, and a NanoDrop 2000 was used to measure RNA concentration.

In the case of this clonotype: No antigen is known for it. No qualities accompany the bases; no much larger clone lies one base away.

This chain joins TRBV30 to TRBJ1-2; 7 central nucleotides agree with TRBD1. The TCR comes from a female donor with Graves disease. The sequences come from peripheral blood mononuclear cells (PBMCs), collected when the disease was refractory, from a patient treated with antithyroid drugs. DNA sequence: TGTGCCTGGGCGGGACAGAACTATGGCTACACCTTC. Translated, it gives CAWAGQNYGYTF. Reference TRBV30 and TRBJ1-2 proteins supply the regions before and after the CDR3; the full variable domain is: SQTIHQWPATLVQPVGSPLSLECTVEGTSNPNLYWYRQAAGRGLQLLFYSVGIGQISSEVPQNLSASRPQDRQFILSSKKLLLSDSGFYLCAWAGQNYGYTFGSGTRLTVV.